Included here is one T cell receptor (beta chain) sequence, with context. The CDR3 sequence is 18 residues long. V dropped 1 base and J dropped 4 bases, with 20 bases sitting between them. Germline-derived CDR1 and CDR2 are SGHVS and FNYEAQ. The data derive from a study of OX40 agonist ivuxolimab in advanced cancers. For the study at large: Mean age 60 years, range roughly 20 to 85; about 81% male.

Sequencing used immunoSEQ multiplex PCR; TCRdb keeps in-frame clones, though not all of them. The data contain approximately 52,000 clones, about 81% of them singletons. This chain uses TRBV7-6 with TRBJ1-3, with D possibly being TRBD1 (5 bases). The specimen was CD4+ or CD8+ T cells sorted from blood, collected in a trial of the OX40 agonist ivuxolimab. The sequence derives from an adult with an advanced solid tumor such as melanoma, head and neck, liver or kidney cancer. This CDR3 is CASSLGLEGTEVGNTIYF. For the CDR3, the DNA is TGTGCCAGCAGCTTAGGATTGGAGGGGACGGAAGTAGGAAACACCATATATTTT.